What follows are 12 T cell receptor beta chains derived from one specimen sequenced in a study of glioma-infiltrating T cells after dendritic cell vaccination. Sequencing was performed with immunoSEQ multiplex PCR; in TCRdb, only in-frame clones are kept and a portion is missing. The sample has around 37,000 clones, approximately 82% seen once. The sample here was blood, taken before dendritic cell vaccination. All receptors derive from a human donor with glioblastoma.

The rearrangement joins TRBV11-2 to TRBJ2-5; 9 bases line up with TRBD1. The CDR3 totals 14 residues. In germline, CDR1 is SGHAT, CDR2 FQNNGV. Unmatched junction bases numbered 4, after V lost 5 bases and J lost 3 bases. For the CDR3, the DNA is TGTGCCAGCAGCCGGTGGACAGGGGAAGAGACCCAGTACTTC. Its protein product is CASSRWTGEETQYF.

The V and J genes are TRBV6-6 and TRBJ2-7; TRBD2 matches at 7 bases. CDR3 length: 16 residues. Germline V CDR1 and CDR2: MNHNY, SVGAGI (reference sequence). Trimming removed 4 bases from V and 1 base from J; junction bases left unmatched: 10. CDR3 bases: TGTGCCAGCAGTTGGACACCTACCGGGGGGTCCTACGAGCAGTACTTC. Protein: CASSWTPTGGSYEQYF.

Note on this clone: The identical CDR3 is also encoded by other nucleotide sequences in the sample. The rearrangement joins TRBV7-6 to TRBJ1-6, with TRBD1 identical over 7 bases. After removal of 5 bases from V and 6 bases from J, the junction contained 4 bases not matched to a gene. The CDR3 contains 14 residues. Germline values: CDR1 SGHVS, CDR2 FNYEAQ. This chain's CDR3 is CASSLGQVNSPLHF. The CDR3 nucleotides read TGTGCCAGCAGCCTTGGACAGGTTAATTCACCCCTCCACTTT. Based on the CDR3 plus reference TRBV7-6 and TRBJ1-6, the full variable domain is GAGVSQSPRYKVTKRGQDVALRCDPISGHVSLYWYRQALGQGPEFLTYFNYEAQQDKSGLPNDRFSAERPEGSISTLTIQRTEQRDSAMYRCASSLGQVNSPLHFGNGTRLTVT.

CDR3 sequence: CASRAGQGTDTQYF. CDR3 in DNA: TGTGCCAGCAGAGCGGGACAGGGTACAGATACGCAGTATTTT. V and J are TRBV7-3 and TRBJ2-3; 9 nucleotides agree with TRBD1. The CDR3 has 14 residues. Germline V gene data show CDR1 as SGHTA and CDR2 as FQGTGA. The ends lost 6 bases at V and 3 bases at J; junction bases unmatched: 4.

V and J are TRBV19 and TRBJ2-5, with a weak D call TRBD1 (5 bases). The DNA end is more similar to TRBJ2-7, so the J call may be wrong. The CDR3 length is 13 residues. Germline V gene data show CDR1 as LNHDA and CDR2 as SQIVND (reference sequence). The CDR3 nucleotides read TGTGCCAGTAGTAAAGGGGAAACCTACGAGCAGTACTTC. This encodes CASSKGETYEQYF.

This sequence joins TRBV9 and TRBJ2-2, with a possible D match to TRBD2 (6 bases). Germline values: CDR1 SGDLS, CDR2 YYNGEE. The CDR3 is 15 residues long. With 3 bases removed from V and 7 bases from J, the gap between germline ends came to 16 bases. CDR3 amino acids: CASSAPNSGGGELFF. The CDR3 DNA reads TGTGCCAGCAGCGCCCCGAATAGCGGTGGCGGGGAGCTGTTTTTT. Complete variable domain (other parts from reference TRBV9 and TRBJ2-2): DSGVTQTPKHLITATGQRVTLRCSPRSGDLSVYWYQQSLDQGLQFLIQYYNGEERAKGNILERFSAQQFPDLHSELNLSSLELGDSALYFCASSAPNSGGGELFFGEGSRLTVL.

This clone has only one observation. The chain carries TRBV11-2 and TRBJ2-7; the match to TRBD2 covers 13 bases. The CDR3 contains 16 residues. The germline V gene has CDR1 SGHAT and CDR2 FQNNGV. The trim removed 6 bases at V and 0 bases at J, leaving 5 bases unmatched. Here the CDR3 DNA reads TGTGCCAGCAGTGACCGGACTAGCGGGGGCTCCTACGAGCAGTACTTC. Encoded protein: CASSDRTSGGSYEQYF.

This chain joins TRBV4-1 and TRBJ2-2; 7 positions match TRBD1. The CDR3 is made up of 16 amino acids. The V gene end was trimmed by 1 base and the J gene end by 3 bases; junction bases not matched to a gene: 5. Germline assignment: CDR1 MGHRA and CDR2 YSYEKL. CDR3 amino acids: CASSQVPRGYTGELFF. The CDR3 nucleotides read TGCGCCAGCAGCCAAGTCCCCAGGGGGTACACCGGGGAGCTGTTTTTT.

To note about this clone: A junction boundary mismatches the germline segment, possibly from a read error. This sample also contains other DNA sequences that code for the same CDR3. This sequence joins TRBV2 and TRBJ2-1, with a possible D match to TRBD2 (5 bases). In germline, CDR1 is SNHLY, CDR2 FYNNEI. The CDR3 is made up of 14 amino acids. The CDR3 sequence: CASTKDYSYNEQFF. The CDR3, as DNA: TGCGCCAGCACAAAAGACTACTCCTACAATGAGCAGTTCTTC.

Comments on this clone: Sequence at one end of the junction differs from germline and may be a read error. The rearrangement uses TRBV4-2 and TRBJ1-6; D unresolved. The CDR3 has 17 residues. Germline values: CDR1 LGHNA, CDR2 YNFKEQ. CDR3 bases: TGTGCCAGCAGCAAAGGCAAAGGTGACTCCTATAATTCCCCCCTCCACTTT. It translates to CASSKGKGDSYNSPLHF.

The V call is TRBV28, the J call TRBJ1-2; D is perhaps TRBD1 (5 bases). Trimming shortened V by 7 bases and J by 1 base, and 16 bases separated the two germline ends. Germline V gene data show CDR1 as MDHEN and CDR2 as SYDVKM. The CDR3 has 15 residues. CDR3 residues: CASTETGDFNYGYTF. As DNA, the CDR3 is TGTGCCAGCACCGAAACTGGGGACTTTAACTATGGCTACACCTTC.

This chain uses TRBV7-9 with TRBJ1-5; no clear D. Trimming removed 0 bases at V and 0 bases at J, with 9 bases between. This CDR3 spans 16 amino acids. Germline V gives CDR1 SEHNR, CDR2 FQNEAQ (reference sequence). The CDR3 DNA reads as TGTGCCAGCAGCTTAGCCGACGGGTATAGCAATCAGCCCCAGCATTTT. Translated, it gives CASSLADGYSNQPQHF.